This T cell receptor (beta chain) was sequenced during a study of cytomegalovirus exposure and HLA in healthy donors. The PCR made use of 60 Vbeta and 13 Jbeta primers. Libraries were prepared by immunoSEQ multiplex PCR; TCRdb keeps only in-frame clonotypes and omits some of them. The sample holds fewer than 110,000 clones, almost 80% seen once. Broader study findings: Immune exposure was documented only through CMV serostatus. Rare sequences made up most TCRs, while some public TCRs were found in many donors. Prior analysis indicated that the majority of TCR beta V segments exhibited productivity approximately 90% or approximately 30% of the time. A later analysis showed TCR association rates differing by HLA locus, peaking at DRB1 and lowest at HLA-C.

CDR1 and CDR2 (germline): SQVTM, ANQGSEA. This CDR3 has 13 residues. Deletions cut 6 bases from V and 4 bases from J, with 16 bases between. A remark on this clone: No antigen is known for it.

V usage is TRBV29-1 and J usage is TRBJ2-7; D may be TRBD1 (6 bases). This TCR derives from a man aged 45-60 years in good health and CMV-seropositive. The specimen sequenced was PBMCs. The CDR3 loop reads CSVVQGWGYEQYF. The CDR3 nucleotides are TGCAGCGTAGTACAGGGTTGGGGGTACGAGCAGTACTTC.